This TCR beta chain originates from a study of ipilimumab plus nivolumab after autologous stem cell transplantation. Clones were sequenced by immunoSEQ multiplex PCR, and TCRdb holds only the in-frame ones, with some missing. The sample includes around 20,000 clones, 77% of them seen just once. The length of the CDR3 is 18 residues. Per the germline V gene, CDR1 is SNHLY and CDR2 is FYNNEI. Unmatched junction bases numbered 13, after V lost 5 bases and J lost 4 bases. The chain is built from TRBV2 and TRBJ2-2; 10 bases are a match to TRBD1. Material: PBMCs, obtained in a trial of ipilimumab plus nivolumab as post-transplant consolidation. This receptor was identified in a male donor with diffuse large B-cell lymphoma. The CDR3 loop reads CASSTDPDRGGGTGELFF. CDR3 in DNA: TGTGCCAGCAGTACCGACCCGGACAGGGGGGGCGGCACCGGGGAGCTGTTTTTT.